This T cell receptor (beta chain) stems from a study of response to subunit inactivated influenza vaccine. TCRdb reprocessed the RT-PCR reads with MiXCR, giving one entry per CDR3 protein. The table records 500,000 or so distinct CDR3 sequences, around 9.9% of them present only once. As for this clonotype: The antigen is unknown.

Study findings and constraints: Authors suggested each seasonal flu vaccination may recruit only limited numbers of new T cells.

From germline, CDR1 is LNHNV and CDR2 YYDKDF (reference sequence). This CDR3 has 14 residues. V lost 0 bases and J lost 2, with 8 bases in between. This receptor was identified in a man aged 45-65 years who received an inactivated influenza vaccine. The source material was PBMCs from blood, sampled more than 35 days after vaccination. The rearrangement uses TRBV15 and TRBJ2-7; either TRBD1 or TRBD2 may fit D (5 bases each). CDR3 loop: CATSRDEGPYEQYF. Written as DNA, the CDR3 is TGTGCCACCAGCAGAGATGAGGGGCCCTACGAGCAGTACTTC.